A selection of T cell receptor beta chains follows, all from one sample in a study of blood T cell repertoires in COVID-19. Method: immunoSEQ multiplex PCR; TCRdb's copy keeps in-frame clones and lacks some. The table lists approximately 200,000 clones, roughly nine tenths of them singletons. Sequencing was done on a sample of peripheral blood. These receptors came from a woman aged 30 to 39 with active or convalescent COVID-19. Each CDR3 is given with its conserved first and last residue.

V gene: TRBV2
CDR3 protein: CASRYRGHNYGYTF

V gene: TRBV6-5
CDR3 protein: CASSQRGYEQYF

V gene: TRBV4-1
CDR3 protein: CASSQAGMGLAGRETQYF

V gene: TRBV7-8
CDR3 protein: CASSPRDSQFTRTEAFF

V gene: TRBV18
CDR3 protein: CASSPSGSGNTIYF

V gene: TRBV6-5
CDR3 protein: CASSRDSSRGYTF

V gene: TRBV13
CDR3 protein: CASSSTGESNQPQHF

V gene: TRBV29-1
CDR3 protein: CSVGGGDREQYF

V gene: TRBV3-1/TRBV3-2
CDR3 protein: CASSQERGNEQFF

V gene: TRBV6-5
CDR3 protein: CASSYPRTGGDTEAFF

V gene: TRBV19
CDR3 protein: CASSIATGSYGYTF

V gene: TRBV6-5
CDR3 protein: CASSYSRGGGTEAFF

V gene: TRBV10-3
CDR3 protein: CAISDKTSGRGWNEQFF

V gene: TRBV7-9
CDR3 protein: CASSPRQEADTQYF

V gene: TRBV6-5
CDR3 protein: CASVGLAGLFNEQFF

V gene: TRBV12-3/TRBV12-4
CDR3 protein: CASRYRRNSPLHF

V gene: TRBV25-1
CDR3 protein: CASSTGVGTGELFF

V gene: TRBV7-2
CDR3 protein: CASSLTGDSYNEQFF

V gene: TRBV6-6
CDR3 protein: CASSYSGRPTDTQYF

V gene: TRBV30
CDR3 protein: CAWLRENTEAFF

V gene: TRBV4-1
CDR3 protein: CASSQPGTGVSPLHF

V gene: TRBV28
CDR3 protein: CASSGDTGAATDTQYF

V gene: TRBV7-9
CDR3 protein: CASSSGPLSGRWGETQYF

V gene: TRBV18
CDR3 protein: CASSPAGQGPYGYTF

V gene: TRBV28
CDR3 protein: CASSYYIGGNGYNEQFF

V gene: TRBV28
CDR3 protein: CASGAGTEFNSPLHF

V gene: TRBV7-2
CDR3 protein: CASSLALLAGGSTEQFF

V gene: TRBV19
CDR3 protein: CASSMMRAGGPAYNEQFF

V gene: TRBV7-8
CDR3 protein: CASSTGQGNSPLHF

V gene: TRBV30
CDR3 protein: CAWSAGSAISYEQYF

V gene: TRBV7-6
CDR3 protein: CASSLGLSSVYEQYF

V gene: TRBV19
CDR3 protein: CASSIDRRQAEKLFF

V gene: TRBV7-9
CDR3 protein: CASSRPGQGVVSNGYTF

V gene: TRBV5-1
CDR3 protein: CASSRGPGETYNSPLHF

V gene: TRBV19
CDR3 protein: CASSMRDRNQPQHF

V gene: TRBV18
CDR3 protein: CASSPPGGTISYEQYF

V gene: TRBV6-6
CDR3 protein: CASSYSTRVPYEQYF

V gene: TRBV24-1
CDR3 protein: CATSDLTGGSYNEQFF

V gene: TRBV24-1
CDR3 protein: CATSEGTGYGYTF

V gene: TRBV30
CDR3 protein: CAWNGYGGNTEAFF

V gene: TRBV19
CDR3 protein: CASTLGQGPNTEAFF

V gene: TRBV7-6
CDR3 protein: CASSLNEGRNEKLFF

V gene: TRBV3-1/TRBV3-2
CDR3 protein: CASSPRTGVSEQYF

V gene: TRBV9
CDR3 protein: CASSVATGGMTYGYTF

V gene: TRBV11-2
CDR3 protein: CASSIEGLAGGGYNEQFF

V gene: TRBV10-3
CDR3 protein: CAISQQGANTEAFF

V gene: TRBV30
CDR3 protein: CAWSVGRTGGTEAFF

V gene: TRBV19
CDR3 protein: CASTPPRGLAGGTTGELFF

V gene: TRBV18
CDR3 protein: CASSPPRGLDEQFF

V gene: TRBV20-1
CDR3 protein: CSASGDIYYGYTF

V gene: TRBV13
CDR3 protein: CASSSDRGRGNEQFF

V gene: TRBV5-1
CDR3 protein: CASSQGQAYNEQFF

V gene: TRBV9
CDR3 protein: CASSVTSHTGELFF

V gene: TRBV18
CDR3 protein: CASSPPRGLGNTEAFF

V gene: TRBV19
CDR3 protein: CASSPGTGYTGELFF